Shown below are 32 T cell receptor beta chains from a single sample sequenced in a study of cytomegalovirus exposure and HLA in healthy donors. The PCR had 60 Vbeta and 13 Jbeta primers. The table came from immunoSEQ multiplex PCR; TCRdb's copy has only in-frame clones and leaves some out. The sample shows 110,000 or so clones, over 60% of them seen only once. The specimen was PBMCs. The receptors originated from a man between 18 and 29 years old in good health and CMV-seropositive.

This clone was counted a single time. This chain connects TRBV6-1 to TRBJ2-4, with D possibly matching TRBD2 (7 bases). V lost 3 bases and J 2 bases, leaving 14 bases between the germline ends. The germline V gene encodes CDR1 MNHNS and CDR2 SASEGT. The CDR3 length is 16 residues. As DNA, the CDR3 is TGTGCCAGCAGTGAGGGTGGGGGGGCCTCCAAAAACATTCAGTACTTC. Translating it yields CASSEGGGASKNIQYF.

The chain recombines TRBV7-9 with TRBJ1-1; D unclear. CDR3 size: 13 residues. V was shortened by 4 bases and J by 6 bases, with 12 bases between the two germline ends. Germline V CDR1 and CDR2: SEHNR, FQNEAQ (reference sequence). In DNA, the CDR3 is TGTGCCAGCAGCTACAGTGAGTCCCCTGAAGCTTTCTTT. It specifies CASSYSESPEAFF.

Concerning this clone: The junction departs from germline at one end; a sequencing error may be responsible. The chain joins TRBV18 to TRBJ1-2, with D possibly matching TRBD1 (5 bases). CDR3 length equals 12 residues. The V gene's germline CDR1 is KGHSH and CDR2 LQKENI. The CDR3 here is CASSPQGYGCTF. The CDR3 nucleotides are TGTGCCAGCTCACCTCAGGGCTATGGCTGCACCTTC.

The rearrangement uses TRBV5-4 and TRBJ2-1, with 8 bases fitting TRBD1. Germline V gene data show CDR1 as SGHNT and CDR2 as YYREEE (reference sequence). The CDR3 extends over 13 amino acids. V was clipped by 4 bases and J by 12 bases; unmatched bases: 9. CDR3 residues: CASSGKTGVGQFF. DNA for the CDR3: TGTGCCAGCAGCGGAAAGACAGGGGTCGGGCAGTTCTTC.

This clone was seen a single time. The chain combines TRBV5-1 with TRBJ1-1; 8 nucleotides line up with TRBD1. Germline trimming cut 0 bases from V and 4 bases from J; bases unmatched to any gene: 2. Germline V gene data show CDR1 as SGHRS and CDR2 as YFSETQ. The CDR3 length is 14 residues. CDR3 in DNA: TGCGCCAGCAGCTTGGGGACAGGGACCACTGAAGCTTTCTTT. Protein sequence: CASSLGTGTTEAFF.

Only a few counts were recorded for this clone. This rearrangement joins TRBV7-2 to TRBJ1-6; D not resolved. Per germline, CDR1 SGHTA and CDR2 FQGNSA. V shed 1 base and J shed 14 bases, with 6 bases lying between them. The CDR3 extends over 11 amino acids. In DNA, the CDR3 is TGTGCCAGCAGCTTAGGAGGTACCCTCCACTTT. Its translation is CASSLGGTLHF. Drawing the rest from reference TRBV7-2 and TRBJ1-6, the complete variable domain is GAGVSQSPSNKVTEKGKDVELRCDPISGHTALYWYRQSLGQGLEFLIYFQGNSAPDKSGLPSDRFSAERTGGSVSTLTIQRTQQEDSAVYLCASSLGGTLHFGNGTRLTVT.

The chain joins TRBV28 to TRBJ1-1; D call uncertain. The germline V gene encodes CDR1 MDHEN and CDR2 SYDVKM. The CDR3 has 13 amino acids. V was shortened by 6 bases and J by 4 bases, with 12 bases between the two germline ends. The CDR3 DNA sequence: TGTGCCAGCAGCCCCGACGGACTCACTGAAGCTTTCTTT. This codes for CASSPDGLTEAFF.

V and J are TRBV6-8 and TRBJ2-7; perhaps TRBD1 as D (6 bases). The CDR3 is 15 residues long. Trimming took off 2 bases at V and 0 bases at J, with 11 bases between the two ends. The germline V gene has CDR1 MNHGY and CDR2 SAAAGT. The CDR3 reads CASSYGWDISYEQYF. The CDR3 DNA reads as TGTGCCAGCAGTTACGGGTGGGACATCTCCTACGAGCAGTACTTC.

The chain is built from TRBV6-6 and TRBJ2-5, with TRBD1 matching over 8 bases. This CDR3 spans 13 amino acids. Per the germline V gene, CDR1 is MNHNY and CDR2 is SVGAGI (reference sequence). V was pared by 4 bases and J by 8 bases, with 6 bases of the junction left unmatched. The CDR3 DNA reads as TGTGCCAGCAGTTCCGGACAGGGACTTACCCAGTACTTC. Protein product: CASSSGQGLTQYF.

DNA for the CDR3: TGTGCCAGCAGCCCCGCCGGGGGGCAGTACCAAGAGACCCAGTACTTC. Translation gives CASSPAGGQYQETQYF. V gene TRBV7-3 combines with J gene TRBJ2-5, with TRBD2 as a possible D gene (7 bases). Germline V gene lookup returns CDR1 SGHTA and CDR2 FQGTGA. Trimming cost V 5 bases and J 0 bases, with 16 bases left between them. This CDR3 is built from 16 residues.

The chain is built from TRBV5-1 and TRBJ2-2, with a possible D match to TRBD1 (5 bases). The CDR3 covers 16 residues. Germline CDR1 reads SGHRS; CDR2 reads YFSETQ. V lost 0 bases, J lost 0 bases, and 9 bases lay in between. The CDR3 DNA sequence: TGCGCCAGCAGCTTGGGACAGATTGCGAACACCGGGGAGCTGTTTTTT. Protein: CASSLGQIANTGELFF.

This rearrangement joins TRBV6-6 to TRBJ1-1; TRBD1 might be the D (6 bases). The CDR3 spans 14 residues. Germline V lookup: CDR1 MNHNY, CDR2 SVGAGI (reference sequence). The germline V and J ends were trimmed by 2 bases and 6 bases, with 13 bases remaining between them. The chain's CDR3 is CASSYRGGAAEAFF. The DNA of the CDR3 is TGTGCCAGCAGTTACCGCGGGGGCGCGGCTGAAGCTTTCTTT.

This clone came up once. This chain connects TRBV19 to TRBJ1-1; D gene uncertain. V shed 6 bases and J shed 2 bases, with 13 bases lying between them. Germline V CDR1 and CDR2: LNHDA, SQIVND (reference sequence). CDR3 length: 14 amino acids. In DNA, the CDR3 is TGTGCCAGTAGGATCCCTACTATTAACACTGAAGCTTTCTTT. It encodes CASRIPTINTEAFF.

The V and J genes are TRBV4-1 and TRBJ2-5; 8 positions match TRBD1. The CDR3 contains 14 residues. CDR1 is MGHRA, CDR2 YSYEKL, per germline. The trim removed 1 base at V and 3 bases at J, leaving 1 base unmatched. The DNA of the CDR3 is TGCGCCAGCAGCCAAGGGACAGGGAAAGAGACCCAGTACTTC. The encoded protein is CASSQGTGKETQYF.

The rearrangement joins TRBV4-1 to TRBJ2-4, with TRBD2 identical over 11 bases. The germline CDR1 and CDR2 sequences are MGHRA and YSYEKL. The V and J ends lost 2 bases and 3 bases, in that order; junction bases with no gene match: 15. This CDR3 is built from 20 residues. In DNA, the CDR3 is TGCGCCAGCAGCCAATATACGGGTTTGACTAGCGGGGAGCTCAAAAACATTCAGTACTTC. Protein sequence: CASSQYTGLTSGELKNIQYF.

V gene TRBV6-6 combines with J gene TRBJ2-7; 10 bases agree with TRBD2. Germline-derived CDR1 and CDR2 are MNHNY and SVGAGI (reference sequence). Germline trimming cut 5 bases from V and 3 bases from J; bases unmatched to any gene: 4. This CDR3 spans 14 amino acids. CDR3 loop: CASSRASGGYEQYV. The CDR3 DNA is TGTGCCAGCAGTAGGGCTAGCGGGGGCTACGAGCAGTACGTC.

This clone was recorded a few times. V and J are TRBV19 and TRBJ1-2, with TRBD1 identical over 10 bases. V lost 5 bases to trimming and J lost 5 bases; unmatched junction nucleotides: 5. This CDR3 has 14 amino acids. CDR1 is LNHDA and CDR2 is SQIVND in the germline V gene (reference sequence). The CDR3, as DNA: TGTGCCAGTAGTCCGGGACAGGGGTCTTATGGCTACACCTTC. It yields the protein CASSPGQGSYGYTF.

In this sample, this clone turned up a few times. This sequence joins TRBV6-5 and TRBJ1-2, with 7 nucleotides matching TRBD1. Trimming at V came to 6 bases and at J to 5 bases, leaving 6 bases not matched to a gene. Germline V gives CDR1 MNHEY, CDR2 SVGAGI. The CDR3 totals 13 residues. In DNA, the CDR3 is TGTGCCAGCAGCCCGGGACAGAATTATGGCTACACCTTC. Encoded protein: CASSPGQNYGYTF.

The CDR3: CASSWGGSYEQYF. For the CDR3, the DNA is TGTGCCAGCAGCTGGGGGGGCTCCTACGAGCAGTACTTC. The chain is built from TRBV5-6 and TRBJ2-7; 7 positions match TRBD2. The CDR3 spans 13 residues. Germline trimming cut 3 bases from V and 0 bases from J; bases unmatched to any gene: 0. The V gene's germline CDR1 is SGHDT and CDR2 YYEEEE.

This chain joins TRBV28 and TRBJ2-1, with D possibly TRBD2 on 5 matching bases. Germline lookup yields CDR1 MDHEN and CDR2 SYDVKM. The germline V and J ends were trimmed by 6 bases and 2 bases, with 14 bases remaining between them. The CDR3 loop spans 15 amino acids. The CDR3 protein is CASRIRDSTYNEQFF. DNA for the CDR3: TGTGCCAGCAGGATCCGGGATTCTACCTACAATGAGCAGTTCTTC.

This clone was detected a few times. A read error may produce the germline difference seen at one junction end. This sequence joins TRBV5-6 and TRBJ2-7; D unresolved. CDR1 and CDR2 from the germline V gene are SGHDT and YYEEEE. The CDR3 contains 12 residues. DNA of the CDR3: TGTGCCAGCAGTTTGGAGCTGTACGAGCAGTACTTC. The encoded protein is CASSLELYEQYF.

This chain uses TRBV7-9 with TRBJ1-6; TRBD1 matches at 8 bases. The CDR3 covers 15 residues. J was trimmed by 7 bases and V by 5 bases; bases with no gene match: 7. The germline gives CDR1 SEHNR, CDR2 FQNEAQ (reference sequence). The CDR3 DNA is TGTGCCAGCAGCGAAGGACAGGGTGCGAATTCACCCCTCCACTTT. This sequence encodes CASSEGQGANSPLHF.

The V call is TRBV27, the J call TRBJ2-5; no firm D call. CDR1 MNHEY and CDR2 SMNVEV come from the germline V gene (reference sequence). The CDR3 extends over 13 amino acids. Trimming cost V 6 bases and J 1 base, with 9 bases left between them. The CDR3 DNA follows: TGTGCCAGCAGGACTGGCCTCCAAGAGACCCAGTACTTC. Its protein product is CASRTGLQETQYF.

J is TRBJ2-2 and V is TRBV7-2; weak D call: TRBD1 (6 bases). The CDR3 totals 16 residues. The V gene's germline CDR1 is SGHTA and CDR2 FQGNSA. The V end lost 3 bases, the J end lost 4 bases, and 15 bases lay between the germline ends. The CDR3 loop is CASSLGQGTRTGELFF. CDR3 bases: TGTGCCAGCAGCTTGGGGCAGGGGACACGCACCGGGGAGCTGTTTTTT.

This clone was counted a single time. The gene calls are TRBV11-3 and TRBJ2-1, with TRBD1 matching over 7 bases. J gave up 1 base and V 1 base, and 10 bases lay outside the gene matches. This CDR3 is 18 amino acids long. From germline, CDR1 is SGHNT and CDR2 YENEEA. The CDR3: CASSLGSAKDRSYNEQFF. The CDR3 nucleotides read TGTGCCAGCAGCTTAGGATCCGCCAAGGACAGGTCCTACAATGAGCAGTTCTTC.

The sample holds a few counts of this clone. The chain is built from TRBV5-4 and TRBJ2-7, with 9 bases matching TRBD2. Germline V gene sequence: CDR1 SGHNT, CDR2 YYREEE (reference sequence). The CDR3 contains 14 residues. The V gene end was trimmed by 4 bases and the J gene end by 1 base; junction bases not matched to a gene: 3. CDR3 nucleotides: TGTGCCAGCAGCATTAGCGGGGGATCCTACGAGCAGTACTTC. Its protein product is CASSISGGSYEQYF.

The chain combines TRBV18 with TRBJ1-1; 8 bases match TRBD1. The CDR3 is 14 residues long. J lost 4 bases, V lost 3 bases, and 4 bases had no gene match. Per germline, CDR1 KGHSH and CDR2 LQKENI. The CDR3 bases are TGTGCCAGCTCACCGAAGACAGGGGTCACTGAAGCTTTCTTT. This codes for CASSPKTGVTEAFF.

The rearrangement uses TRBV5-4 and TRBJ2-5; 12 positions match TRBD1. With V trimmed by 6 bases and J by 1 base, 7 bases remained unmatched. Germline assignment: CDR1 SGHNT and CDR2 YYREEE (reference sequence). The CDR3 spans 16 residues. In DNA form, the CDR3 reads TGTGCCAGCACCCGGGGGACAGGGGGCTTCCAAGAGACCCAGTACTTC. Protein: CASTRGTGGFQETQYF.

This chain links TRBV5-1 with TRBJ1-1; 8 bases map to TRBD1. V shed 0 bases and J 1 base; nucleotides not matched to a gene: 5. Germline assignment: CDR1 SGHRS and CDR2 YFSETQ. The CDR3 loop spans 16 amino acids. The CDR3 nucleotides are TGCGCCAGCAGCTTGGTAACAGGGGGGAAGAACACTGAAGCTTTCTTT. Its translation: CASSLVTGGKNTEAFF.

The chain couples TRBV11-2 to TRBJ2-5; D remains ambiguous. Germline V gene lookup returns CDR1 SGHAT and CDR2 FQNNGV. Trimming took off 4 bases at V and 10 bases at J, with 10 bases between the two ends. The CDR3 extends over 11 amino acids. For the CDR3, the DNA is TGTGCCAGCAGCTCATCCTGGAGCCAGTACTTC. Translation: CASSSSWSQYF.

J is TRBJ1-3 and V is TRBV6-1; D may be TRBD1 (6 bases). The CDR3 extends over 15 amino acids. Trimming pared 2 bases from V and 1 base from J, leaving 9 bases between. In germline, CDR1 is MNHNS, CDR2 SASEGT. In nucleotides, the CDR3 is TGTGCCAGCAGTGAAACAACAGGGTCTGGAAACACCATATATTTT. Residues: CASSETTGSGNTIYF.

This clone appeared once. This chain uses TRBV5-4 with TRBJ2-3; 11 bases match TRBD2. V trimming: 1 base; J trimming: 6 bases; junction bases outside the gene matches: 7. The V gene's germline CDR1 is SGHNT and CDR2 YYREEE (reference sequence). CDR3 size: 16 residues. In DNA, the CDR3 is TGTGCCAGCAGCTTGTGGGCTAGCGGGGGGTCGGATACGCAGTATTTT. Amino acids: CASSLWASGGSDTQYF. Full variable domain (outside the CDR3, taken from reference TRBV5-4 and TRBJ2-3): ETGVTQSPTHLIKTRGQQVTLRCSSQSGHNTVSWYQQALGQGPQFIFQYYREEENGRGNFPPRFSGLQFPNYSSELNVNALELDDSALYLCASSLWASGGSDTQYFGPGTRLTVL.